These T cell receptor beta chains were read from a single sample in a study of cytomegalovirus exposure and HLA in healthy donors. Repertoires were generated with immunoSEQ multiplex PCR, while TCRdb's copy carries only in-frame clones and drops some. The sample contains roughly 99,000 clones, under 80% of which appear only once. The sequenced material came from PBMCs. These receptors were obtained from a male donor in good health and CMV-seronegative. The CDR3 runs from the conserved cysteine through the conserved F or W. Fields, in order: V gene, D gene, CDR3 length, clone size, J gene, CDR3 protein, CDR3 DNA. D genes are given only for firm matches. Rows give clone size only sometimes, using once, few, many, or a class for an expanded clone.

V gene: TRBV28
D gene: TRBD2
CDR3 length: 16
clone size: .
J gene: TRBJ2-3
CDR3 protein: CASSLFPGGPGDTQYF
CDR3 DNA: TGTGCCAGCAGTTTATTTCCGGGAGGGCCTGGAGATACGCAGTATTTT

V gene: TRBV13
D gene: TRBD1
CDR3 length: 15
clone size: .
J gene: TRBJ1-5
CDR3 protein: CASSPKGQSNQPQHF
CDR3 DNA: TGTGCCAGCAGCCCCAAGGGACAGAGCAATCAGCCCCAGCATTTT

V gene: TRBV5-1
D gene: TRBD1
CDR3 length: 16
clone size: .
J gene: TRBJ1-1
CDR3 protein: CASTRPGTGRNTEAFF
CDR3 DNA: TGCGCCAGCACCCGCCCTGGGACAGGCAGGAACACTGAAGCTTTCTTT

V gene: TRBV29-1
D gene: .
CDR3 length: 18
clone size: few
J gene: TRBJ2-1
CDR3 protein: CSVVPGTGGTSGYNEQFF
CDR3 DNA: TGCAGCGTCGTTCCCGGGACAGGGGGGACTAGCGGGTACAATGAGCAGTTCTTC

V gene: TRBV7-2
D gene: TRBD1
CDR3 length: 15
clone size: .
J gene: TRBJ1-5
CDR3 protein: CASRLTGGSIQPQHF
CDR3 DNA: TGTGCCAGCAGGCTAACAGGGGGTAGTATTCAGCCCCAGCATTTT

V gene: TRBV30
D gene: .
CDR3 length: 13
clone size: few
J gene: TRBJ2-3
CDR3 protein: CAWTPPLRDTQYF
CDR3 DNA: TGTGCCTGGACTCCCCCGTTGCGAGATACGCAGTATTTT

V gene: TRBV11-2
D gene: .
CDR3 length: 14
clone size: .
J gene: TRBJ2-1
CDR3 protein: CASSFTGAHNEQFF
CDR3 DNA: TGTGCCAGCAGCTTCACTGGGGCACACAATGAGCAGTTCTTC

V gene: TRBV30
D gene: TRBD2
CDR3 length: 14
clone size: .
J gene: TRBJ2-7
CDR3 protein: CAWRETGGLGEQYF
CDR3 DNA: TGTGCCTGGAGGGAAACGGGAGGGTTAGGGGAGCAGTACTTC

V gene: TRBV6-5
D gene: TRBD2
CDR3 length: 15
clone size: .
J gene: TRBJ2-3
CDR3 protein: CASSPRGGSTDTQYF
CDR3 DNA: TGTGCCAGCAGTCCGCGCGGGGGTAGCACAGATACGCAGTATTTT

V gene: TRBV15
D gene: .
CDR3 length: 15
clone size: .
J gene: TRBJ2-2
CDR3 protein: CATSRGGHLTGELFF
CDR3 DNA: TGTGCCACCAGCAGAGGCGGCCACCTCACCGGGGAGCTGTTTTTT

V gene: TRBV5-1
D gene: .
CDR3 length: 17
clone size: .
J gene: TRBJ2-6
CDR3 protein: CASSFTDRSSGANVLTF
CDR3 DNA: TGCGCCAGCAGCTTTACGGACAGAAGCTCTGGGGCCAACGTCCTGACTTTC

V gene: TRBV21-1
D gene: .
CDR3 length: 16
clone size: .
J gene: TRBJ1-6
CDR3 protein: CASSKWAVWKRSPLHF
CDR3 DNA: TGTGCCAGCAGCAAATGGGCAGTTTGGAAGAGATCACCCCTCCACTTT

V gene: TRBV7-2
D gene: TRBD2
CDR3 length: 16
clone size: .
J gene: TRBJ2-4
CDR3 protein: CASSLISSGYKNIQYF
CDR3 DNA: TGTGCCAGCAGCTTAATATCTAGCGGTTACAAAAACATTCAGTACTTC

V gene: TRBV6-4
D gene: .
CDR3 length: 13
clone size: .
J gene: TRBJ1-2
CDR3 protein: CASSPGGDYGYTF
CDR3 DNA: TGTGCCAGCAGCCCAGGCGGGGACTATGGCTACACCTTC

V gene: TRBV29-1
D gene: .
CDR3 length: 14
clone size: .
J gene: TRBJ1-2
CDR3 protein: CSVERGSKGYGYTF
CDR3 DNA: TGCAGCGTTGAGCGGGGGAGTAAGGGCTATGGCTACACCTTC

V gene: TRBV4-1
D gene: .
CDR3 length: 17
clone size: .
J gene: TRBJ2-2
CDR3 protein: CASSHQTSPRGTGELFF
CDR3 DNA: TGCGCCAGCAGCCATCAAACTAGCCCGCGGGGCACCGGGGAGCTGTTTTTT

V gene: TRBV9
D gene: .
CDR3 length: 15
clone size: few
J gene: TRBJ2-5
CDR3 protein: CASSGGTLGQETQYF
CDR3 DNA: TGTGCCAGCAGCGGTGGGACTTTGGGTCAAGAGACCCAGTACTTC

V gene: TRBV6-5
D gene: TRBD1
CDR3 length: 16
clone size: .
J gene: TRBJ2-7
CDR3 protein: CASSYPARQGFYEQYF
CDR3 DNA: TGTGCCAGCAGTTACCCTGCTCGACAGGGGTTCTACGAGCAGTACTTC

V gene: TRBV19
D gene: TRBD1
CDR3 length: 17
clone size: .
J gene: TRBJ1-5
CDR3 protein: CASSIVWGQGRNQPQHF
CDR3 DNA: TGTGCCAGTAGTATAGTTTGGGGACAGGGGCGCAATCAGCCCCAGCATTTT

V gene: TRBV7-7
D gene: TRBD2
CDR3 length: 15
clone size: .
J gene: TRBJ2-5
CDR3 protein: CASSSLAGAKETQYF
CDR3 DNA: TGTGCTAGCAGCTCACTAGCGGGAGCAAAAGAGACCCAGTACTTC

V gene: TRBV28
D gene: .
CDR3 length: 16
clone size: .
J gene: TRBJ2-5
CDR3 protein: CASSLGLLAGGETQYF
CDR3 DNA: TGTGCCAGCAGTTTAGGTCTCCTGGCAGGGGGGGAGACCCAGTACTTC

V gene: TRBV5-4
D gene: TRBD1
CDR3 length: 14
clone size: .
J gene: TRBJ1-1
CDR3 protein: CASSRGQMNTEAFF
CDR3 DNA: TGTGCCAGCAGCCGGGGACAGATGAACACTGAAGCTTTCTTT

V gene: TRBV6-5
D gene: TRBD1
CDR3 length: 13
clone size: .
J gene: TRBJ1-2
CDR3 protein: CASATGTLYGYTF
CDR3 DNA: TGTGCCAGCGCGACAGGGACCCTTTATGGCTACACCTTC

V gene: TRBV27
D gene: .
CDR3 length: 15
clone size: .
J gene: TRBJ2-1
CDR3 protein: CASSLSSDSYNEQFF
CDR3 DNA: TGTGCCAGCAGTTTATCGTCGGACAGCTACAATGAGCAGTTCTTC

V gene: TRBV9
D gene: TRBD1
CDR3 length: 17
clone size: .
J gene: TRBJ1-5
CDR3 protein: CASSTPYRDRELQPQHF
CDR3 DNA: TGTGCCAGCAGCACCCCCTACCGGGACAGGGAGCTTCAGCCCCAGCATTTT

V gene: TRBV27
D gene: TRBD2
CDR3 length: 18
clone size: .
J gene: TRBJ2-3
CDR3 protein: CASSLLRLAGVRGDTQYF
CDR3 DNA: TGTGCCAGCAGTCTACTTCGACTAGCGGGAGTGAGGGGAGATACGCAGTATTTT

V gene: TRBV28
D gene: TRBD2
CDR3 length: 15
clone size: .
J gene: TRBJ2-2
CDR3 protein: CASSLLAAVDGELFF
CDR3 DNA: TGTGCCAGCAGCCTACTAGCGGCGGTAGACGGGGAGCTGTTTTTT

V gene: TRBV7-9
D gene: .
CDR3 length: 12
clone size: .
J gene: TRBJ2-1
CDR3 protein: CASSLVGGLLLF
CDR3 DNA: TGTGCCAGCAGCTTAGTTGGAGGCCTCCTGCTCTTC